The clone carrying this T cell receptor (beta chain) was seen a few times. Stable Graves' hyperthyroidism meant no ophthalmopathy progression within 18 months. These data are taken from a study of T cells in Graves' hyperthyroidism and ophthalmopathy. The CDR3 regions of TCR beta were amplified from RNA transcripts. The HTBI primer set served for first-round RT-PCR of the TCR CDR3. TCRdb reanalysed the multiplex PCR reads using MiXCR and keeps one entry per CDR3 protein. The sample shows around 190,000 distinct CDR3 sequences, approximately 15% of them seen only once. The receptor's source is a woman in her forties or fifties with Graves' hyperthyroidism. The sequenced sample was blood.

The CDR3 reads CASSSTGISGNTIYF. The CDR3 DNA follows: TGTGCCAGCAGCTCCACCGGGATCTCTGGAAACACCATATATTTT. The chain is built from TRBV7-9 and TRBJ1-3, with unresolved D. Germline CDR1 and CDR2: SEHNR and FQNEAQ (reference sequence). The CDR3 is made up of 15 amino acids. The V end lost 4 bases, the J end lost 0 bases, and 10 bases lay between the germline ends.